The TCR beta chain described here comes from a study of blood T cell repertoires in COVID-19. For the study at large: The United States, Italy and Spain were the sources of the acute and convalescent COVID-19 samples.

Clones were read by immunoSEQ multiplex PCR, and TCRdb kept only the in-frame ones, dropping some. This table has 250,000 to 350,000 clones, 84% appearing once. V lost 3 bases, J lost 2 bases, and 15 bases lay in between. The germline V gene has CDR1 SGHTA and CDR2 FQGNSA. The CDR3 is made up of 16 amino acids. The sequencing input was peripheral blood. This TCR came from a person aged 65-85 years with COVID-19, enrolled during active disease. This rearrangement joins TRBV7-2 to TRBJ2-3; D is possibly TRBD2 (6 bases). CDR3 residues: CASSFSPGLITDTQYF. CDR3 coding DNA: TGTGCCAGCAGCTTTTCCCCGGGACTCATCACAGATACGCAGTATTTT.